The T cell receptor beta chain described here comes from a study of blood T cells in healthy people across ages. Looking at the study overall: About one barcoded beta molecule was captured per two T cells (by template switching).

A second PCR, run for roughly 7 to 11 cycles, used a sample-barcoded 5' primer plus a J-beta primer mix. TCRdb used MiXCR to reprocess the 5' RACE reads, holding one entry per CDR3 protein. The sample lists over 1,300,000 distinct CDR3 sequences, approximately 59% seen once, with over 5.5% in the top ten. This clonotype turned up a few times. Aged roughly 6 to 100, donors were systemically healthy Caucasians from Russia. Per individual sample, total RNA of at least 5 micrograms was extracted. V was clipped by 4 bases and J by 0 bases, with 10 bases between them. Germline lookup yields CDR1 MNHEY and CDR2 SVGEGT. The CDR3 contains 14 residues.

The TCR originated in a young man in good health. Sequencing was performed on blood. V usage is TRBV6-2 or TRBV6-3 and J usage is TRBJ2-7; TRBD2 might be the D (5 bases). The CDR3 nucleotides read TGTGCCAGCAGTTTCGGGGTCAGCTCCTACGAGCAGTACTTC. This codes for CASSFGVSSYEQYF.